This entry lists 22 T cell receptor beta chains sequenced from one sample in a study of shared T cell receptors in the human thymus. TCRdb's table, derived via immunoSEQ multiplex PCR, lists solely in-frame clones and lacks some. The profile shows 700,000 or so clones, roughly 88% of them singletons. This sample was also put to use in a study of human thymus T cells.

The sequenced sample consisted of thymocytes. The receptors stem from a girl under three years old with a congenital heart defect.

V is TRBV4-1 and J is TRBJ2-5, with D possibly TRBD1 on 5 matching bases. The DNA end is more similar to TRBJ2-7, so the J call may be wrong. Per the germline V gene, CDR1 is MGHRA and CDR2 is YSYEKL. This CDR3 region has 14 residues. The CDR3 is CASSQEGLPYEQYF. CDR3 bases: TGCGCCAGCAGCCAAGAGGGGCTTCCCTACGAGCAGTACTTC.

The V gene is TRBV28, the J gene TRBJ2-7; 9 nucleotides match TRBD2. Germline V gene data show CDR1 as MDHEN and CDR2 as SYDVKM. The CDR3 extends over 18 amino acids. V shed 5 bases and J 0 bases; nucleotides not matched to a gene: 14. The CDR3 here is CASSAGLAGIKYSYEQYF. CDR3 nucleotide sequence: TGTGCCAGCAGTGCGGGTCTAGCGGGAATAAAATACTCCTACGAGCAGTACTTC.

CDR3 sequence (DNA): TGTGCCAGCAGGGACAGGGGGCGTGATGGCTACACCTTC. Its translation: CASRDRGRDGYTF. This chain joins TRBV13 and TRBJ1-2; 11 bases map to TRBD1. Germline CDR1 and CDR2: PRHDT and FYEKMQ (reference sequence). The CDR3 has 13 residues. After removal of 6 bases from V and 6 bases from J, the junction contained 3 bases not matched to a gene.

The chain uses TRBV27 and TRBJ1-6, with D unresolved. V gave up 6 bases and J gave up 0 bases, with 9 bases separating them. Germline lookup yields CDR1 MNHEY and CDR2 SMNVEV (reference sequence). The length of the CDR3 is 15 residues. The CDR3, as DNA: TGTGCCAGCAGAATAGGGAGCTCCTATAATTCACCCCTCCACTTT. Translating it yields CASRIGSSYNSPLHF.

This clone was seen once. V usage is TRBV5-1 and J usage is TRBJ1-2; 8 bases line up with TRBD1. The CDR3 length is 15 residues. Losses at the gene ends were 4 bases for V and 8 bases for J; bases not matched to a gene: 13. Looked up from germline, CDR1 is SGHRS and CDR2 is YFSETQ. The CDR3 here is CASSAQTGEGFGYTF. CDR3 bases: TGCGCCAGCAGCGCCCAGACAGGGGAGGGCTTCGGCTACACCTTC.

The J gene is TRBJ2-1, the V gene TRBV7-6; D perhaps matches TRBD1 (5 bases). CDR3 size: 13 residues. Between the trimmed V and J ends, which lost 5 bases and 8 bases, there was a span of 13 bases. Germline-derived CDR1 and CDR2 are SGHVS and FNYEAQ. The CDR3 is CASSPGGAHEQFF. The DNA for the CDR3 is TGTGCCAGCAGCCCTGGTGGGGCCCATGAGCAGTTCTTC. The full variable domain, completed using reference TRBV7-6 and TRBJ2-1, is GAGVSQSPRYKVTKRGQDVALRCDPISGHVSLYWYRQALGQGPEFLTYFNYEAQQDKSGLPNDRFSAERPEGSISTLTIQRTEQRDSAMYRCASSPGGAHEQFFGPGTRLTVL.

The chain uses TRBV5-1 and TRBJ1-2; no definite D call. Per the germline V gene, CDR1 is SGHRS and CDR2 is YFSETQ. Trimming took 1 base from V and 5 from J, leaving 30 bases between them. The CDR3 consists of 20 residues. CDR3 loop: CASSLWPGEDAAITCYGYTF. The CDR3 DNA reads TGCGCCAGCAGCTTGTGGCCGGGAGAGGACGCAGCGATAACGTGTTATGGCTACACCTTC.

The V call is TRBV18, the J call TRBJ2-1, with D possibly TRBD2 on 5 matching bases. In germline, CDR1 is KGHSH, CDR2 LQKENI. CDR3 length: 14 amino acids. The V gene lost 3 bases and the J gene lost 7 bases, with 13 bases spanning the gap. The CDR3 DNA follows: TGTGCCAGCTCACCCTGGGTCACGGGGAATGAGCAGTTCTTC. Its protein product is CASSPWVTGNEQFF.

CDR3 DNA sequence: TGTGCCATCACGACACGCCGGCGGGGGAACGGAAACACCATATATTTT. Its translation: CAITTRRRGNGNTIYF. V usage is TRBV10-3 and J usage is TRBJ1-3, with a possible D match to TRBD1 (5 bases). CDR1 and CDR2 from the germline V gene are ENHRY and SYGVKD. This CDR3 has 16 residues. With 7 bases removed from V and 4 bases from J, the gap between germline ends came to 20 bases.

The gene calls are TRBV5-6 and TRBJ2-7; tentatively, D is TRBD2 (8 bases). The CDR3 has 19 residues. V lost 0 bases to trimming and J lost 2 bases, with 24 bases between them. In germline, CDR1 is SGHDT, CDR2 YYEEEE. This CDR3 reads CASSLAGGEGGQFTYEQYF. CDR3 nucleotide sequence: TGTGCCAGCAGCTTGGCCGGGGGGGAAGGGGGACAGTTCACCTACGAGCAGTACTTC.

This chain uses TRBV25-1 with TRBJ1-3; D is uncertain. CDR1 MGHDK and CDR2 SYGVNS come from the germline V gene. CDR3 length: 15 amino acids. V lost 1 base to trimming and J lost 4 bases, with 11 bases between them. The CDR3 loop is CASSESPLIGNTIYF. In nucleotides, the CDR3 is TGTGCCAGCAGTGAATCCCCCCTTATCGGAAACACCATATATTTT. The full variable domain, rest sourced from reference TRBV25-1 and TRBJ1-3, is EADIYQTPRYLVIGTGKKITLECSQTMGHDKMYWYQQDPGMELHLIHYSYGVNSTEKGDLSSESTVSRIRTEHFPLTLESARPSHTSQYLCASSESPLIGNTIYFGEGSWLTVV.

This clone was observed once. V and J are TRBV5-5 and TRBJ1-6; no firm D call. Trimming left V 2 bases short and J 8 bases short, with 17 bases between. This CDR3 has 16 residues. Germline loops: CDR1 SGHKS, CDR2 YYEKEE (reference sequence). As DNA, the CDR3 is TGTGCCAGCAGCTTTCAAGACCGACTAATTGATTCACCCCTCCACTTT. Protein sequence: CASSFQDRLIDSPLHF.

The V gene is TRBV11-2, the J gene TRBJ1-6, with D possibly TRBD1 on 5 matching bases. The CDR3 length is 15 residues. Germline CDR1 SGHAT, CDR2 FQNNGV. Trimming removed 5 bases from V and 9 bases from J, with 17 bases in between. As DNA, the CDR3 is TGTGCCAGCAGCGCCGCCTCTCAGGGTATTTCACCCCTCCACTTT. Protein: CASSAASQGISPLHF.

V is TRBV28 and J is TRBJ2-3, with TRBD2 identical over 9 bases. Germline lookup yields CDR1 MDHEN and CDR2 SYDVKM. The CDR3 has 15 residues. The trim removed 8 bases at V and 1 base at J, leaving 7 bases unmatched. CDR3 amino acids: CASRLKRGGTDTQYF. Here the CDR3 DNA reads TGTGCCAGCCGCCTTAAGCGGGGGGGCACAGATACGCAGTATTTT. Supplemented by reference TRBV28 and TRBJ2-3, the full variable domain reads DVKVTQSSRYLVKRTGEKVFLECVQDMDHENMFWYRQDPGLGLRLIYFSYDVKMKEKGDIPEGYSVSREKKERFSLILESASTNQTSMYLCASRLKRGGTDTQYFGPGTRLTVL.

The chain carries TRBV6-1 and TRBJ2-1, with 7 bases aligning to TRBD1. The trim removed 4 bases at V and 9 bases at J, leaving 12 bases unmatched. This CDR3 has 15 amino acids. Germline loops: CDR1 MNHNS, CDR2 SASEGT. The CDR3 region is CASSASGTAPGEQFF. DNA for the CDR3: TGTGCCAGCAGTGCCTCCGGGACAGCCCCAGGTGAGCAGTTCTTC.

The chain has TRBV14 and TRBJ2-5, with 11 positions matching TRBD1. The junction had 7 bases not matched to a gene; V was cut back by 7 bases and J by 3 bases. Germline V gene lookup returns CDR1 SGHDN and CDR2 FVKESK. This CDR3 spans 15 amino acids. The CDR3 region is CASNKGQGAEETQYF. CDR3 bases: TGTGCCAGCAATAAAGGACAGGGGGCCGAAGAGACCCAGTACTTC.

The V and J genes are TRBV27 and TRBJ2-5, with TRBD2 matching 8 bases. Trimming took 5 bases from V and 3 from J; bases not matched to a gene: 11. The germline gives CDR1 MNHEY, CDR2 SMNVEV (reference sequence). This CDR3 has 16 amino acids. The CDR3 protein is CASSKILREGEETQYF. The CDR3, as DNA: TGTGCCAGCAGTAAGATACTACGGGAGGGGGAAGAGACCCAGTACTTC.

This clone has just a few counts. The chain recombines TRBV5-1 with TRBJ1-1, with 8 positions matching TRBD1. The junction had 11 bases not matched to a gene; V was cut back by 4 bases and J by 6 bases. The length of the CDR3 is 15 residues. In germline, CDR1 is SGHRS, CDR2 YFSETQ. The CDR3 sequence: CASSPTGGTRAEAFF. CDR3 nucleotides: TGCGCCAGCAGCCCCACAGGGGGTACTAGGGCTGAAGCTTTCTTT.

This clone came up once. This chain links TRBV14 with TRBJ1-2, with D perhaps matching TRBD1 (5 bases). The germline CDR1 and CDR2 sequences are SGHDN and FVKESK. V was pared by 2 bases and J by 10 bases, with 20 bases between. This CDR3 spans 15 amino acids. CDR3 coding DNA: TGTGCCAGCAGCCAAAATTCACGGGGCGGGGGATCCTACACCTTC. This translates into CASSQNSRGGGSYTF.

The V call is TRBV5-4, the J call TRBJ1-2; 8 bases match TRBD1. V trimming: 0 bases; J trimming: 4 bases; junction bases outside the gene matches: 8. Looked up from germline, CDR1 is SGHNT and CDR2 is YYREEE (reference sequence). The CDR3 spans 16 residues. CDR3 sequence reads: CASSLEPGQVFYGYTF. The CDR3 region has the DNA TGTGCCAGCAGCTTGGAGCCGGGACAGGTATTCTATGGCTACACCTTC.

The chain is built from TRBV28 and TRBJ2-7, with 7 bases identical to TRBD1. The V segment lost 7 bases and the J segment 6 bases; nucleotides outside the gene matches: 15. This CDR3 contains 15 residues. Looked up from germline, CDR1 is MDHEN and CDR2 is SYDVKM. CDR3 bases: TGTGCCAGCAAGAGGAAAAGGGACAGACGGTCCGAGCAGTACTTC. Encoded protein: CASKRKRDRRSEQYF.

The genes are TRBV4-3 and TRBJ2-3; TRBD1 agrees at 10 bases. The J segment lost 4 bases and the V segment lost 1 base, leaving 5 bases of the junction unmatched. This CDR3 is 16 amino acids long. In germline, CDR1 is LGHNA, CDR2 YSLEER. Here the CDR3 reads CASSQARTGGADTQYF. The CDR3 coding sequence is TGCGCCAGCAGCCAAGCCAGGACAGGGGGAGCAGATACGCAGTATTTT.